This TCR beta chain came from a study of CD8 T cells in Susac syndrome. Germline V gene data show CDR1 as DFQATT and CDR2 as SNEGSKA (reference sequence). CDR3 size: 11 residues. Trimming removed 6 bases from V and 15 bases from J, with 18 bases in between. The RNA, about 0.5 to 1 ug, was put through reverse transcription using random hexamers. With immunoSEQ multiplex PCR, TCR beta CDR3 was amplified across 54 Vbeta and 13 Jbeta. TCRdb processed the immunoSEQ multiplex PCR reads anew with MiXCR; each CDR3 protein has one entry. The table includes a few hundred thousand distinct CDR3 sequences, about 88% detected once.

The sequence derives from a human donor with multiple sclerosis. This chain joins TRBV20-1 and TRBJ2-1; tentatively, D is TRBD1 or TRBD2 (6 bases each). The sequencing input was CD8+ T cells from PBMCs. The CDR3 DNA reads TGCAGTGCGGGTGGGGGCCCCGGGGGGTTCTTC. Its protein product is CSAGGGPGGFF.